Below, 18 T cell receptor beta chains from the same sample are listed, as sequenced in a study of blood T cell repertoires in COVID-19. TCRdb's copy holds only in-frame clones and misses some; the assay was immunoSEQ multiplex PCR. This sample has about 41,000 clones, with roughly four fifths found just once. Input material: peripheral blood. The receptors were gathered from a man in his forties with active or convalescent COVID-19.

The chain employs TRBV12-3 or TRBV12-4 and TRBJ1-1; D remains ambiguous. V was trimmed by 7 bases and J by 4 bases, leaving 10 bases between them. CDR3 length: 12 amino acids. CDR3 region: CASISRGTEAFF. The CDR3 DNA reads TGTGCCAGCATATCTCGGGGCACTGAAGCTTTCTTT.

V and J are TRBV5-1 and TRBJ2-7; 12 bases line up with TRBD2. The junction had 3 bases not matched to a gene; V was cut back by 0 bases and J by 5 bases. Germline assignment: CDR1 SGHRS and CDR2 YFSETQ. The CDR3 spans 15 residues. The CDR3 loop is CASSLAASGGDEQYF. CDR3 DNA: TGCGCCAGCAGCTTGGCTGCTAGCGGGGGGGACGAGCAGTACTTC.

For the CDR3, the DNA is TGTGCCAGCAGCCAAGAAGGGGGTAGCACTGAAGCTTTCTTT. It specifies CASSQEGGSTEAFF. This chain links TRBV3-1 (or the pseudogene TRBV3-2) with TRBJ1-1; D perhaps matches TRBD1 (6 bases). The CDR3 loop spans 14 amino acids. V gave up 0 bases and J gave up 4 bases, with 9 bases separating them. The germline V gene encodes CDR1 LGHDT and CDR2 YNNKEL (reference sequence).

The V and J genes are TRBV24-1 and TRBJ2-2, with 10 bases fitting TRBD2. There are 19 residues in the CDR3. V was clipped by 0 bases and J by 1 base; unmatched bases: 7. CDR1 and CDR2 from the germline V gene are KGHDR and SFDVKD. The CDR3 reads CATSDLFPSGGENTGELFF. The CDR3 coding sequence is TGTGCCACCAGTGATTTGTTTCCTAGCGGGGGAGAGAACACCGGGGAGCTGTTTTTT.

The chain recombines TRBV11-2 with TRBJ1-2, with TRBD1 as a possible D gene (5 bases). Germline V gene lookup returns CDR1 SGHAT and CDR2 FQNNGV. V lost 4 bases to trimming and J lost 8 bases, with 14 bases between them. This CDR3 has 13 amino acids. The DNA for the CDR3 is TGTGCCAGCAGCTCCCCCAGGGTTGGCGGCTACACCTTC. Translation: CASSSPRVGGYTF.

This chain connects TRBV7-2 to TRBJ2-3; possibly TRBD2 for D (5 bases). V gave up 4 bases and J gave up 4 bases, with 15 bases separating them. CDR1 and CDR2 from the germline V gene are SGHTA and FQGNSA. The CDR3 runs to 15 residues. CDR3 in amino acids: CASSYRASWADTQYF. The DNA for the CDR3 is TGTGCCAGCAGCTATCGCGCTAGCTGGGCAGATACGCAGTATTTT.

The rearrangement uses TRBV6-2 or TRBV6-3 and TRBJ2-7, with a tentative D call TRBD2 (5 bases). In germline, CDR1 is MNHEY, CDR2 SVGEGT. Trimming removed 5 bases from V and 1 base from J, with 9 bases in between. The CDR3 loop spans 13 amino acids. The chain's CDR3 is CASSTGISYEQYF. The CDR3 DNA reads as TGTGCCAGCAGTACCGGGATTTCCTACGAGCAGTACTTC.

The rearrangement uses TRBV9 and TRBJ1-4; no clear D. V lost 0 bases and J lost 13, with 16 bases in between. Germline lookup yields CDR1 SGDLS and CDR2 YYNGEE. The CDR3 spans 14 residues. The CDR3 sequence is CASSVDGNREALFF. CDR3 DNA sequence: TGTGCCAGCAGCGTAGATGGGAATCGGGAGGCACTGTTTTTT.

This clone was detected only once. V usage is TRBV19 and J usage is TRBJ2-5; 7 nucleotides match TRBD1. The ends lost 1 base at V and 3 bases at J; junction bases unmatched: 2. CDR3 length: 14 residues. The germline V gene encodes CDR1 LNHDA and CDR2 SQIVND (reference sequence). The CDR3 protein is CASSIAGTEETQYF. Here the CDR3 DNA reads TGTGCCAGTAGTATAGCTGGGACAGAAGAGACCCAGTACTTC. Full variable domain (outside the CDR3, taken from reference TRBV19 and TRBJ2-5): DGGITQSPKYLFRKEGQNVTLSCEQNLNHDAMYWYRQDPGQGLRLIYYSQIVNDFQKGDIAEGYSVSREKKESFPLTVTSAQKNPTAFYLCASSIAGTEETQYFGPGTRLLVL.

The rearrangement uses TRBV13 and TRBJ2-7, with TRBD2 as a possible D gene (6 bases). The CDR3 consists of 14 residues. Trimming cost V 3 bases and J 3 bases, with 12 bases left between them. Per the germline V gene, CDR1 is PRHDT and CDR2 is FYEKMQ (reference sequence). CDR3 region: CASSFYGTHYEQYF. The CDR3 DNA reads TGTGCCAGCAGCTTCTACGGGACTCACTACGAGCAGTACTTC.

This clone was counted between two and nine times. The gene calls are TRBV2 and TRBJ1-2, with unresolved D. V gave up 2 bases and J gave up 6 bases, with 10 bases separating them. From germline, CDR1 is SNHLY and CDR2 FYNNEI. The CDR3 consists of 13 residues. CDR3 sequence (DNA): TGTGCCAGCAGTGAAAATGGAGAAAATGGCTACACCTTC. It is translated as CASSENGENGYTF.

This sequence joins TRBV28 and TRBJ2-2; a weak D match, TRBD1 (6 bases). Germline lookup yields CDR1 MDHEN and CDR2 SYDVKM. V was trimmed by 6 bases and J by 2 bases, leaving 13 bases between them. This CDR3 comprises 15 residues. DNA of the CDR3: TGTGCCAGCAGGCGCCAGGGGACCAACACCGGGGAGCTGTTTTTT. Amino acid sequence: CASRRQGTNTGELFF.

V and J are TRBV12-3 or TRBV12-4 and TRBJ1-1; 7 positions agree with TRBD1. The V and J ends lost 3 bases and 10 bases, in that order; junction bases with no gene match: 2. The CDR3 is 11 amino acids. The CDR3 is CASSLYRGAFF. Written as DNA, the CDR3 is TGTGCCAGCAGTTTGTACAGGGGAGCTTTCTTT.

V gene TRBV19 combines with J gene TRBJ2-5; D not resolved. CDR1 and CDR2 (germline): LNHDA, SQIVND (reference sequence). The CDR3 is 14 amino acids. Trimming removed 5 bases at V and 4 bases at J, with 14 bases between. CDR3 nucleotides: TGTGCCAGTAGTCTCCGAGTGGTCCGAGAGACCCAGTACTTC. It translates to CASSLRVVRETQYF.

The rearrangement joins TRBV7-2 to TRBJ2-3, with TRBD2 identical over 11 bases. This CDR3 is built from 15 residues. Germline assignment: CDR1 SGHTA and CDR2 FQGNSA. V lost 1 base, J lost 3 bases, and 0 bases stayed unmatched. This chain's CDR3 is CASSLGLAGTDTQYF. As DNA, the CDR3 is TGTGCCAGCAGCTTAGGACTAGCGGGAACAGATACGCAGTATTTT.

The rearrangement links TRBV24-1 to TRBJ1-2; 9 nucleotides agree with TRBD1. V shed 3 bases and J 8 bases; nucleotides not matched to a gene: 12. In germline, CDR1 is KGHDR, CDR2 SFDVKD. The CDR3 covers 16 residues. The CDR3 DNA reads as TGTGCCACCAGTGATACCCGGACAGGGGCCTTTGGAGGCTACACCTTC. Its translation is CATSDTRTGAFGGYTF.

The rearrangement uses TRBV23-1 and TRBJ2-7, with D tentatively TRBD2 (5 bases). TRBV23-1 is an ORF, and what it does is uncertain. The CDR3 runs 15 residues. Trimming left V 4 bases short and J 1 base short, with 14 bases between. CDR3 sequence reads: CASSPHGITSYEQYF. For the CDR3, the DNA is TGCGCCAGCAGTCCTCACGGGATTACTTCCTACGAGCAGTACTTC.

In nucleotides, the CDR3 is TGTGCCAGCAGCTTATACGGGGGGGCCTCCCCCGGGGAGCAGTTCTTC. Translating gives CASSLYGGASPGEQFF. This rearrangement joins TRBV7-2 to TRBJ2-1, with 8 nucleotides matching TRBD2. Germline CDR1 is SGHTA and CDR2 is FQGNSA. V was clipped by 2 bases and J by 10 bases; unmatched bases: 13. This CDR3 contains 16 residues.